Listed below are T cell receptor beta chains from one sample, sequenced in a study of T cell changes during pregnancy in multiple sclerosis. The protocol was immunoSEQ multiplex PCR, while the TCRdb copy is restricted to in-frame clones and leaves out a portion. The sample consists of 20,000 to 25,000 clones, less than 90% of them appearing once. The sequences come from CD8+ T cells from peripheral blood mononuclear cells, collected after pregnancy. The source of these receptors is a female donor with multiple sclerosis, enrolled in a pregnancy study. The CDR3 runs from the conserved cysteine through the conserved F or W. D genes are given only for firm matches. The size field is filled for only some rows; it gives once, few, many or a size class.

d_call: TRBD2; j_call: TRBJ2-3; clone_size: .; v_call: TRBV27; cdr3_nt: TGTGCCAGCTCAAATAGCGGGGATTACACAGATACGCAGTATTTT; cdr3_aa: CASSNSGDYTDTQYF
d_call: TRBD1; j_call: TRBJ2-4; clone_size: .; v_call: TRBV19; cdr3_nt: TGTGCCAGTAGAAAACAGGGGCTGCGAAACATTCAGTACTTC; cdr3_aa: CASRKQGLRNIQYF
d_call: TRBD2; j_call: TRBJ2-7; clone_size: .; v_call: TRBV13; cdr3_nt: TGTGCCAGCAGCCTCGGACTAGCGGATTTCTACGAGCAGTACTTC; cdr3_aa: CASSLGLADFYEQYF
d_call: TRBD2; j_call: TRBJ2-3; clone_size: .; v_call: TRBV11-2; cdr3_nt: TGTGCCAGCAGCTCTAGCGGGGCCGGGACAGATACGCAGTATTTT; cdr3_aa: CASSSSGAGTDTQYF
d_call: .; j_call: TRBJ1-6; clone_size: .; v_call: TRBV19; cdr3_nt: TGTGCCAGTAGTATCGGCGGGAATAATTCACCCCTCCACTTT; cdr3_aa: CASSIGGNNSPLHF
d_call: .; j_call: TRBJ2-2; clone_size: once; v_call: TRBV5-4; cdr3_nt: TGTGCCAGCAGTTATTCCGATCAGAGGGGGGAGCTGTTTTTT; cdr3_aa: CASSYSDQRGELFF
d_call: .; j_call: TRBJ1-3; clone_size: .; v_call: TRBV14; cdr3_nt: TGTGCCAGCAGCCAGGTTCCGGGACAACTCGCTGGAAACACCATATATTTT; cdr3_aa: CASSQVPGQLAGNTIYF
d_call: TRBD2; j_call: TRBJ2-5; clone_size: .; v_call: TRBV6-5; cdr3_nt: TGTGCCAGCAGTCTAACTAGCGGAAGGGAGACCCAGTACTTC; cdr3_aa: CASSLTSGRETQYF
d_call: TRBD2; j_call: TRBJ2-7; clone_size: .; v_call: TRBV4-1; cdr3_nt: TGCGCCAGCAGCCAACCTAGCGGAGCGGACTACGAGCAGTACTTC; cdr3_aa: CASSQPSGADYEQYF
d_call: TRBD1; j_call: TRBJ2-6; clone_size: .; v_call: TRBV11-3; cdr3_nt: TGTGCCAGCAGCGCGGGGACAGGGTCTGGGGCCAACGTCCTGACTTTC; cdr3_aa: CASSAGTGSGANVLTF
d_call: TRBD1; j_call: TRBJ1-1; clone_size: .; v_call: TRBV6-6; cdr3_nt: TGTGCCAGCAGTTACCCGGGACAGGGGGCGAACACTGAAGCTTTCTTT; cdr3_aa: CASSYPGQGANTEAFF
d_call: TRBD1; j_call: TRBJ2-7; clone_size: .; v_call: TRBV29-1; cdr3_nt: TGCAGCGTCGAGGGACAGGGTTACTACGAGCAGTACTTC; cdr3_aa: CSVEGQGYYEQYF
d_call: TRBD2; j_call: TRBJ2-3; clone_size: .; v_call: TRBV28; cdr3_nt: TGTGCCAGCAGTCCACCAATAGAGCGGGAGAATGTAGATACGCAGTATTTT; cdr3_aa: CASSPPIERENVDTQYF
d_call: .; j_call: TRBJ2-1; clone_size: once; v_call: TRBV6-5; cdr3_nt: TGTGCCAGCAGTTACTCGGAGGGACGCAATGAGCAGTTCTTC; cdr3_aa: CASSYSEGRNEQFF
d_call: TRBD1; j_call: TRBJ1-5; clone_size: .; v_call: TRBV19; cdr3_nt: TGTGCCAGTAGTATAGAAGGACAGGTGCATCAGCCCCAGCATTTT; cdr3_aa: CASSIEGQVHQPQHF
d_call: .; j_call: TRBJ2-7; clone_size: .; v_call: TRBV21-1; cdr3_nt: TGTGCCAGCAGCAAAGGAATCTGGGACAGGGTAAGGCCCTACGAGCAGTACTTC; cdr3_aa: CASSKGIWDRVRPYEQYF
d_call: TRBD1; j_call: TRBJ2-1; clone_size: .; v_call: TRBV7-8; cdr3_nt: TGTGCCAGCAGCTTAGCAGGGGGCATGGACTCCCTCCTTGATGAGCAGTTCTTC; cdr3_aa: CASSLAGGMDSLLDEQFF
d_call: TRBD1; j_call: TRBJ1-1; clone_size: .; v_call: TRBV6-6; cdr3_nt: TGTGCCAGCAATTTACAGGGGACTGAAGCTTTCTTT; cdr3_aa: CASNLQGTEAFF
d_call: TRBD1; j_call: TRBJ2-1; clone_size: .; v_call: TRBV2; cdr3_nt: TGTGCCAGCAGCCAGGGGGTTGATGAGCAGTTCTTC; cdr3_aa: CASSQGVDEQFF
d_call: TRBD1; j_call: TRBJ2-7; clone_size: .; v_call: TRBV5-1; cdr3_nt: TGCGCCAGCAGCCCCGGACAGGGGTCCTACGAGCAGTACTTC; cdr3_aa: CASSPGQGSYEQYF
d_call: .; j_call: TRBJ1-1; clone_size: .; v_call: TRBV4-3; cdr3_nt: TGCGCCAGCAGCCAAGTGGGGGAGGTTGAGACTGAAGCTTTCTTT; cdr3_aa: CASSQVGEVETEAFF
d_call: TRBD2; j_call: TRBJ2-5; clone_size: .; v_call: TRBV28; cdr3_nt: TGTGCCAGCAGTTTATCGACTAGCGGGAGGCTCAGGGAAGAGACCCAGTACTTC; cdr3_aa: CASSLSTSGRLREETQYF
d_call: .; j_call: TRBJ2-6; clone_size: .; v_call: TRBV27; cdr3_nt: TGTGCCAGCAGTTCCTTACAGGTTAGTGGGGCCAACGTCCTGACTTTC; cdr3_aa: CASSSLQVSGANVLTF
d_call: TRBD2; j_call: TRBJ2-7; clone_size: once; v_call: TRBV4-2; cdr3_nt: TGTGCCAGCAGCCAAGATCCATGGACTAGCGGCTCCTACGAGCAGTACTTC; cdr3_aa: CASSQDPWTSGSYEQYF
d_call: TRBD1; j_call: TRBJ1-2; clone_size: .; v_call: TRBV5-6; cdr3_nt: TGTGCCAGCAGTTCGGGCGGAGGGGGCGATGGCTACACCTTC; cdr3_aa: CASSSGGGGDGYTF